The entry below describes one T cell receptor (beta chain). Its antigen remains unidentified. Per-base qualities were not stored, and no clone one base away is much larger. Including cysteine and phenylalanine, the CDR3 has 13 amino acids. Of the read, only the CDR3 DNA is kept; its 39 bases are in frame from base 1. Deletion took 5 bases off V and 3 bases off J, with a span of 8 bases between the germline ends. Via the germline V gene (reference sequence), CDR1 is SEHNR and CDR2 FQNEAQ. The sample belongs to a study of PD-1 blockade in classical Hodgkin lymphoma (dated by TCRdb to 2020 to 2022). Background for the entire study: Nivolumab dosing was 3 mg/kg intravenously every 2 weeks, continuing until either disease progression or unacceptable toxicity. A peripheral blood immune signature of response to PD-1 blockade in classical Hodgkin lymphoma was defined using TCR beta sequencing and CyTOF. Findings and caveats that apply to the study as a whole: Diversity was lower in patients who began nivolumab less than 1 year after ASCT, so these patients were left out of later analyses to avoid confounding by immune reconstitution. Newly diagnosed patients were reported to have lower baseline TCR diversity than healthy donors, and relapsed/refractory patients were reported to have lower baseline TCR diversity still. Among trial patients, those achieving complete response had baseline diversity similar to that of newly diagnosed patients, while diversity was significantly lower in partial responders and progressors. CD4+ but not CD8+ TCR diversity rose significantly by C4D1 (p=0.0027 vs p=0.16), most apparent in complete responders (p=0.02). The study was limited to a single clinical trial cohort, and causes of repertoire differences, possibly disease activity or prior therapy, remained undefined.

The time point label, as the study defines it: cycle 4 day 1 (C4D1), after less than 7 weeks of nivolumab. Every trial patient had relapsed after autologous stem cell transplantation, and cohorts A, B and C differed in prior brentuximab vedotin exposure. The trial cohort included 55 to 60 patients with relapsed/refractory classical Hodgkin lymphoma, and each patient had a best overall response of complete response, partial response or progressive disease. In the multi-cohort phase II CheckMate 205 trial, trial patients received single-agent nivolumab. An independent review committee assessed best overall response by applying the 2007 International Working Group response criteria. Trial PBMCs were obtained immediately prior to nivolumab initiation (C1D1) and on therapy at cycle 2 day 1 and cycle 4 day 1. Peripheral blood was collected in 8 mL Vacutainer Cell Preparation Tubes, from which PBMCs were isolated by centrifugation and then cryopreserved.

The Qiagen DNeasy kit was used to extract genomic DNA from unsorted PBMCs and from the negatively selected CD4+ and CD8+ fractions. TCR beta CDR3 regions were subjected to amplification by immunoSEQ multiplex PCR with primers that anneal to V and J segments. A synthetic immune receptor repertoire was used to minimize amplification bias, and any remaining bias was removed computationally after sequencing. Per the original workflow: Repertoire diversity was quantified as the Shannon entropy index using custom Python scripts. Unsorted, CD4+ and CD8+ repertoires were analyzed separately, except for combined analyses in which CD4+ and CD8+ sequences were merged in silico. A clone was considered expanded if an increase in frequency of at least 2-fold after treatment relative to C1D1 was found, and a pseudocount of 0.5 was applied to clones undetected at baseline. Clones with 0 or 1 copy at C1D1 were defined as singleton clones, while clones with 2 or more copies were defined as non-singleton clones. Clones expanded in unsorted samples were annotated as CD4+, CD8+ or unknown by matching protein sequences in sorted samples from the same patient. Diversity changes from C1D1 to C4D1 were tested in paired samples using Wilcoxon tests. TCRdb carries this immuneACCESS record with in-frame sequences only. Its versions omit some clonotypes, under half of them owing to an unresolved V gene in the studies checked, with the rest unexplained. V, J and clone size were drawn from that table, and D and trimming were deduced from the DNA. The sample records tens of thousands of clones, just over 90% of which are singletons. 8% of the sample is in the top ten clones.

The input for sequencing was peripheral blood mononuclear cells (PBMCs), taken before the fourth cycle of nivolumab. Here the chain combines TRBV7-9 and TRBJ2-4, with the D gene uncertain. This clonotype was sampled from a human donor with classical Hodgkin lymphoma. At the DNA level, the sequence is TGTGCCAGCAGCGCCGAGGTCAAAAACATTCAGTACTTC. This gives the protein CASSAEVKNIQYF.